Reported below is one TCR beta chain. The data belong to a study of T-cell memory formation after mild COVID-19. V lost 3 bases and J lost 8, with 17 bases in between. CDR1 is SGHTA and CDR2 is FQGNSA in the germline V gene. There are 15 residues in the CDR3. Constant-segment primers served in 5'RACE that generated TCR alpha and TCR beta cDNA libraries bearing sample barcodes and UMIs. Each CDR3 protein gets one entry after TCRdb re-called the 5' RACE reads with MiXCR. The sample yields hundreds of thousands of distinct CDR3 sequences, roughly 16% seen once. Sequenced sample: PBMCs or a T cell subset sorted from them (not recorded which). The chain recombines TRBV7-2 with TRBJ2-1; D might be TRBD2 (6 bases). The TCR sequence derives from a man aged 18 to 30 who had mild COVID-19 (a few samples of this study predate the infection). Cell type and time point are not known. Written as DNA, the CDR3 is TGTGCCAGCAGCTTCCGGGCCGGAGGGGTGTATGAGCAGTTCTTC. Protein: CASSFRAGGVYEQFF.